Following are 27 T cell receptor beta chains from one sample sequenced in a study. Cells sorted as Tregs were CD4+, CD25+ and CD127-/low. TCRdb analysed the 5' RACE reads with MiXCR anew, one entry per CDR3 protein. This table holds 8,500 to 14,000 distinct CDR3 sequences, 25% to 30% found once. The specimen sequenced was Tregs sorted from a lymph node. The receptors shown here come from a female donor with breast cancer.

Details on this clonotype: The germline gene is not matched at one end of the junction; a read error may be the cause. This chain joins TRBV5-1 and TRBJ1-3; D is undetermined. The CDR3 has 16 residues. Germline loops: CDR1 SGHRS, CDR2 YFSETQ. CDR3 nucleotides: TGCGCCAGCAGCTCCCTGGACTGTTCCTCTGGAAACACCATATACTTT. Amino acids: CASSSLDCSSGNTIYF.

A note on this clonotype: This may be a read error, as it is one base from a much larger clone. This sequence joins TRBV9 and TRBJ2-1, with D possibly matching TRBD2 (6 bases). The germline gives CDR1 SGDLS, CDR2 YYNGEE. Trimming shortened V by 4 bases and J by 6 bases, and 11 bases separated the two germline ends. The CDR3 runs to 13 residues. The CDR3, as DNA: TGTGCCAGCAGCCCGGGGCGGGGCAATGAGCAGTTCTTC. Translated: CASSPGRGNEQFF. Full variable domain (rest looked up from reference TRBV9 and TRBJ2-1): DSGVTQTPKHLITATGQRVTLRCSPRSGDLSVYWYQQSLDQGLQFLIQYYNGEERAKGNILERFSAQQFPDLHSELNLSSLELGDSALYFCASSPGRGNEQFFGPGTRLTVL.

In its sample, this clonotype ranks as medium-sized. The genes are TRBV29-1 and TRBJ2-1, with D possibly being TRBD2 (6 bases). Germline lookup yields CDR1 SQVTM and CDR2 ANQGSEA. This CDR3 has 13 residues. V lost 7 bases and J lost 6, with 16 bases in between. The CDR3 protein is CSARDSLVNEQFF. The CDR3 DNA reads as TGCAGCGCTAGGGACTCCCTAGTCAATGAGCAGTTCTTC.

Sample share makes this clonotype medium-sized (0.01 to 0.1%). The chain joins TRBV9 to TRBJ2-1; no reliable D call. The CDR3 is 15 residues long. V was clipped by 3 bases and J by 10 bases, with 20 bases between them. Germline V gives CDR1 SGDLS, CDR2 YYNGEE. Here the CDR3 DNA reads TGTGCCAGCAGCGCCCCGGGTCGTGAGGCCTTGGAGCAGTTCTTC. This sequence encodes CASSAPGREALEQFF.

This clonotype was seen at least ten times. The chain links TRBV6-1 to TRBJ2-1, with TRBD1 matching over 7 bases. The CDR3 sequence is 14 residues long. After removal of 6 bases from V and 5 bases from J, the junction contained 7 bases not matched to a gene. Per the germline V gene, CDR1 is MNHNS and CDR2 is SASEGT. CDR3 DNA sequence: TGTGCCAGCAGGGTGGGGACAGACAACAATGAGCAGTTCTTC. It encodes CASRVGTDNNEQFF.

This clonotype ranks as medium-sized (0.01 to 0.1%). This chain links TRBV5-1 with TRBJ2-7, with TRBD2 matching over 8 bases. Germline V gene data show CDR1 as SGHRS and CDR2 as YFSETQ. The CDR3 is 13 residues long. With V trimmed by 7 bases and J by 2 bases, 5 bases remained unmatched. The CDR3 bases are TGCGCCAGCCGGACTAGCCTCGCCTACGAGCAGTACTTC. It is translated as CASRTSLAYEQYF.

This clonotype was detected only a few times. The CDR3 region has the DNA TGTGCCAGCAGCTTAGCCTTCGGGCAACGCAATGAGCAGTTCTTC. Its protein is CASSLAFGQRNEQFF. The V and J genes are TRBV11-2 and TRBJ2-1, with unresolved D. The CDR3 has 15 residues. V gave up 1 base and J gave up 6 bases, with 13 bases separating them. Germline CDR1 is SGHAT and CDR2 is FQNNGV.

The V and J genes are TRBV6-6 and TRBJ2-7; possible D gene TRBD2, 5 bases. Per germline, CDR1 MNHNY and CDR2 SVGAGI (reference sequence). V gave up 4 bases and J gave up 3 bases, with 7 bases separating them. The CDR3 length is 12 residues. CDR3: CASSSSGYEQYF. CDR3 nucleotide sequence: TGTGCCAGCAGTTCGAGCGGCTACGAGCAGTACTTC.

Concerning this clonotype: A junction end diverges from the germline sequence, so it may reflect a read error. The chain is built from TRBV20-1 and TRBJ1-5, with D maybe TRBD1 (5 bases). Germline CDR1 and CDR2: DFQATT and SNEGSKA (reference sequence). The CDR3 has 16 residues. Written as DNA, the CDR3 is TGCAGTGCTAGAGAATGGTTTCCCTCGGGGGGTCAGCTCCAGCACTTT. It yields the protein CSAREWFPSGGQLQHF.

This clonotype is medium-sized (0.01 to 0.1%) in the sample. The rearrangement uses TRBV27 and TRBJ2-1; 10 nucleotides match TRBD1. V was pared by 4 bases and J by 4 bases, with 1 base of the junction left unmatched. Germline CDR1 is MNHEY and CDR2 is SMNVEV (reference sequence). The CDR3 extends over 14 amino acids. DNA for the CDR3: TGTGCCAGCAGTTCGGGACAGGGGTACAATGAGCAGTTCTTC. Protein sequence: CASSSGQGYNEQFF.

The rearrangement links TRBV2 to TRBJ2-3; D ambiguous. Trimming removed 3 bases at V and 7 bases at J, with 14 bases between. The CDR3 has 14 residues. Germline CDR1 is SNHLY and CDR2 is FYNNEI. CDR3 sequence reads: CASSDLWVVHTQYF. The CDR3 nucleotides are TGTGCCAGCAGTGATCTGTGGGTCGTTCATACGCAGTATTTT.

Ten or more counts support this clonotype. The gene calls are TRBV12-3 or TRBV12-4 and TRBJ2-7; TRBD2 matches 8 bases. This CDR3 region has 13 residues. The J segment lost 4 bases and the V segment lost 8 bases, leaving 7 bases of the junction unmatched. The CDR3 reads CASRSGTSYEQYF. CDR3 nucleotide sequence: TGTGCCAGCCGTTCCGGGACTAGTTACGAGCAGTACTTC.

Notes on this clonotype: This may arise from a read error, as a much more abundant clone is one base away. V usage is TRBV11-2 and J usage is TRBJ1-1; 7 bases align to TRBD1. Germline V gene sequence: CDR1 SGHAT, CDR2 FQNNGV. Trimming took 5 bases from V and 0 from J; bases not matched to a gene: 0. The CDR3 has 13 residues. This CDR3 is CASSTGVNTEAFF. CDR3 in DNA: TGTGCCAGCAGCACAGGGGTGAACACTGAAGCTTTCTTT.

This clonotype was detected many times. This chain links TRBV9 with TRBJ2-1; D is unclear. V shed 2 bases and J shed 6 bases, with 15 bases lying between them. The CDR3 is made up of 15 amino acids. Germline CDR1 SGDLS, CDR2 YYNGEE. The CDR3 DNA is TGTGCCAGCAGCGTTAGTGGGATTTCCGCCAATGAGCAGTTCTTC. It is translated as CASSVSGISANEQFF.

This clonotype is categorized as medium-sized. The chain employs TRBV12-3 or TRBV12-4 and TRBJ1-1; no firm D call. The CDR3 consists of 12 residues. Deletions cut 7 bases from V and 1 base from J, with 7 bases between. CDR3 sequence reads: CASIQPNTEAFF. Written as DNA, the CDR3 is TGTGCCAGCATCCAGCCGAACACTGAAGCTTTCTTT.

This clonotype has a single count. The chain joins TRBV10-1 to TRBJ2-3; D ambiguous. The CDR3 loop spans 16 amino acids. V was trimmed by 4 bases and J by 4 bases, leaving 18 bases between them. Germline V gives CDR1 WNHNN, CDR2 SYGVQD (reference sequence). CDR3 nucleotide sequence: TGCGCCAGCAGTGGAACGGTCACGATGACGTCAGATACGCAGTATTTT. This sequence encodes CASSGTVTMTSDTQYF.

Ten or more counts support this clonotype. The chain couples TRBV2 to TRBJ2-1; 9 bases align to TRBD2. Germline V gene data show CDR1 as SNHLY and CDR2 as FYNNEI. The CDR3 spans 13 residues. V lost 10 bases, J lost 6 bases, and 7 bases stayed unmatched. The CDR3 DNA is TGTGCCATCAGAGGGCGGGAGGGCAATGAGCAGTTCTTC. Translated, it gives CAIRGREGNEQFF.

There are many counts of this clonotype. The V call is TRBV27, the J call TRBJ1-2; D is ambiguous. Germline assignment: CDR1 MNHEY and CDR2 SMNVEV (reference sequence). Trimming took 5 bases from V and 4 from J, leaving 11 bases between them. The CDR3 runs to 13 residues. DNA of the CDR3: TGTGCCAGCAGTAGAACACTTACCTATGGCTACACCTTC. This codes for CASSRTLTYGYTF.

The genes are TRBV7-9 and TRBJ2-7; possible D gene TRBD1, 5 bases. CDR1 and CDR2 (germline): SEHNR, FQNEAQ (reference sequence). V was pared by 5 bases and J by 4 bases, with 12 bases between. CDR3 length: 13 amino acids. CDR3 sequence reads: CASSPGRTYEQYF. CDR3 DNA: TGTGCCAGCAGCCCCGGACGGACATACGAGCAGTACTTC.

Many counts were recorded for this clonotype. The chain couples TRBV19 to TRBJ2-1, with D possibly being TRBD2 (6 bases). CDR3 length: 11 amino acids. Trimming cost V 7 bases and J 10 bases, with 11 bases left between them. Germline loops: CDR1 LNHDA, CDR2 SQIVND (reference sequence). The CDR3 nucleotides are TGTGCCAGTACCAATAGCGGAGAGCAGTTCTTC. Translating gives CASTNSGEQFF.

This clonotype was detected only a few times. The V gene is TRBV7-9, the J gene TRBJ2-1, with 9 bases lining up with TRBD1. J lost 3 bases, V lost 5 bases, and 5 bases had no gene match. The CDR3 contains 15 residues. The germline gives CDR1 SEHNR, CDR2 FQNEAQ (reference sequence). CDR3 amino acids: CASSPGQGNYNEQFF. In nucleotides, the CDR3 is TGTGCCAGCAGCCCGGGACAGGGAAACTACAATGAGCAGTTCTTC.

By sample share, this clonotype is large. CDR3 residues: CASSPPGAAYNEQFF. CDR3 nucleotides: TGCGCCAGCAGCCCGCCGGGGGCCGCCTACAATGAGCAGTTCTTC. V is TRBV5-1 and J is TRBJ2-1, with D tentatively TRBD1 or TRBD2 (6 bases each). The V gene's germline CDR1 is SGHRS and CDR2 YFSETQ. Trimming cost V 4 bases and J 2 bases, with 13 bases left between them. The CDR3 spans 15 residues.

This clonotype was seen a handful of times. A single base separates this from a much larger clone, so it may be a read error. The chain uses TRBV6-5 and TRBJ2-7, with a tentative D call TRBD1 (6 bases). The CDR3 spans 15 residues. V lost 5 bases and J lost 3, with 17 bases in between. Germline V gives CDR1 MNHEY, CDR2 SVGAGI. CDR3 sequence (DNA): TGTGCCAGCAGTCTCCAGGCAGGGGAAGTCTACGAGCAGTACTTC. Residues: CASSLQAGEVYEQYF.

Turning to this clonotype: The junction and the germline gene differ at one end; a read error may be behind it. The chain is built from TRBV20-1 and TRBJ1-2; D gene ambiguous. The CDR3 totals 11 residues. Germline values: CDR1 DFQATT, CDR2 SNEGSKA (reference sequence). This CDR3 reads CSASRGYGCTF. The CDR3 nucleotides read TGCAGTGCTAGCCGGGGTTATGGCTGCACCTTC.

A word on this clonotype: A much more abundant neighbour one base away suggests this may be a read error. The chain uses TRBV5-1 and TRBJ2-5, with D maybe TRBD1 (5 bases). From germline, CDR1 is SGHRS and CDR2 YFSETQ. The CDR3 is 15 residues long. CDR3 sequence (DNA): TGCGCCGGCAGCTTTTCAGGGTTTGGTCAAGAGACCCAGTACTTC. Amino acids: CAGSFSGFGQETQYF.

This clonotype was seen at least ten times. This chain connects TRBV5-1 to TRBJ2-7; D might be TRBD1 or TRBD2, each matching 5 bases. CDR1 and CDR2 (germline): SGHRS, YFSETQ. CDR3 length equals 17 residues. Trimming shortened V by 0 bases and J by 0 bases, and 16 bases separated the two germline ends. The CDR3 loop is CASSLGPGPTSSYEQYF. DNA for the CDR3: TGCGCCAGCAGCTTGGGACCGGGACCAACCAGCTCCTACGAGCAGTACTTC.

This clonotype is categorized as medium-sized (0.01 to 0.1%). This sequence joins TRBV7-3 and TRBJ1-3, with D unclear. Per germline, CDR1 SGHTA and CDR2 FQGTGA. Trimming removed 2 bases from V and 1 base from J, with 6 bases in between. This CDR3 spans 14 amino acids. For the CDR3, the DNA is TGTGCCAGCAGCTTAGGGGAGTCTGGAAACACCATATATTTT. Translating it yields CASSLGESGNTIYF.